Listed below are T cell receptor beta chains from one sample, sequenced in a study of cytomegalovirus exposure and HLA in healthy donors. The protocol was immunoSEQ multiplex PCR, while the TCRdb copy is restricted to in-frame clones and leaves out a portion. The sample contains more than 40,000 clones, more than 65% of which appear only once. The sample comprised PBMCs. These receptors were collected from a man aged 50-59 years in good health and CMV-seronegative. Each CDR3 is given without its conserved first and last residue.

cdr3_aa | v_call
ASSWRAEEDTQY | TRBV6-5
ASRTQMLNNEQF | TRBV6-1
SVGTGEALH | TRBV29-1
ASSPRDREWYEQY | TRBV7-2
PGTGSQFCTEAF | TRBV7-3
ASSYGLAGAYEQY | TRBV27
ASSLGAASSYEQY | TRBV7-8
ASSQGGGVKAF | TRBV4-1
SSSSLPASYEQY | TRBV7-9
ASSSGGPNYGYT | TRBV19
ASSLAISGGTGELF | TRBV7-8
ASSTLSDRSSGANVLT | TRBV19
ASSEVAGGTDTQY | TRBV6-4
ASSDGLAGVNEQF | TRBV28
ASSFTSGPNNEQF | TRBV7-3
ASGENTGPSYNSPLH | TRBV2
ASSAQGNGHNEQF | TRBV6-1
ASSLTSGSHRGYEQY | TRBV11-2
ASSKGTSGSTDTQY | TRBV5-1
ASSLGRRGEQF | TRBV5-4
ASRTSSGGTYEQY | TRBV6-5
AWSPGFYGYT | TRBV30
ASSLGQGASGTTGELF | TRBV7-8
ASSPDTQY | TRBV27
ASSGTAYGYT | TRBV28
ASSPYGQEQY | TRBV18
ASSELQGPNEQF | TRBV10-2
ASSAGGGIPDTQY | TRBV9
ASSIDTGHNEQF | TRBV19
ATSPWGQSYNEQF | TRBV4-1
ATDRDSYTDTQY | TRBV15
ASSPGQGTEAF | TRBV5-1
ASSVTPAPGELF | TRBV9
ASSYGGQPYGYT | TRBV6-5
ASSLGAGTGRQETQY | TRBV28
ASSSRTGGETQY | TRBV2
ASSLGQSNYGYT | TRBV13
ASSTLAFQANEQF | TRBV2
ASRNHRTTSTDTQY | TRBV5-1
ASSQDRGHQETQY | TRBV4-3
ASRPDRDRQPQH | TRBV6-5
ASSILAVESYNEQF | TRBV19
ASSYGAGGRGYT | TRBV6-6
ASSYIPGGGNQPQH | TRBV6-6
ASSRAGGNTGELF | TRBV19
ASSDTGLLVQPQH | TRBV28
ASRGPSGDPTNEKLF | TRBV28
AISESGQGGGEQF | TRBV10-3
ASSLAEGTEAF | TRBV5-4
ASSGQGRDEQY | TRBV11-3
ASSVVGHIGNTIY | TRBV9
ASSPGGTDTQY | TRBV18
ASSQDRQRGYI | TRBV4-3